These 25 T cell receptor beta chains were sequenced from one sample in a study of neoadjuvant anti-PD-1 for oral cavity cancer. Clones were sequenced by immunoSEQ multiplex PCR, and TCRdb holds only the in-frame ones, with some missing. This sample has 72,000 or so clones; about 86% occur once, and the top ten carry less than 3%. Specified time point: after neoadjuvant nivolumab, at surgical resection. The sequenced sample was PBMCs, obtained after nivolumab (anti-PD-1) treatment. These receptors all come from a person aged 35-79 years with oral cavity squamous cell carcinoma.

This chain links TRBV27 with TRBJ1-2, with 7 bases lining up with TRBD1. Looked up from germline, CDR1 is MNHEY and CDR2 is SMNVEV (reference sequence). Trimming took 1 base from V and 8 from J; bases not matched to a gene: 13. The length of the CDR3 is 16 residues. The CDR3 region has the DNA TGTGCCAGCAGTTTATTAGGCCAGGGACAGTCGGGCGGCTACACCTTC. This sequence encodes CASSLLGQGQSGGYTF.

This clone was detected only once. The gene calls are TRBV7-3 and TRBJ1-2; maybe TRBD1 (5 bases). Germline V CDR1 and CDR2: SGHTA, FQGTGA. This CDR3 is built from 15 residues. V was shortened by 2 bases and J by 3 bases, with 13 bases between the two germline ends. The CDR3 DNA follows: TGTGCCAGCAGCTTAGCTGCAGGGTTGGACTATGGCTACACCTTC. It specifies CASSLAAGLDYGYTF.

The chain combines TRBV5-1 with TRBJ2-7, with D perhaps being TRBD1 or TRBD2 (5 bases each). Trimming took off 0 bases at V and 3 bases at J, with 16 bases between the two ends. Per germline, CDR1 SGHRS and CDR2 YFSETQ. This CDR3 has 16 amino acids. The CDR3 DNA sequence: TGCGCCAGCAGCTTGGATAGTCCCGGGACGTTCTACGAGCAGTACTTC. Its translation: CASSLDSPGTFYEQYF.

This clone appeared a single time. The chain has TRBV19 and TRBJ1-4, with D perhaps matching TRBD1 (5 bases). The germline V gene encodes CDR1 LNHDA and CDR2 SQIVND (reference sequence). Deletions cut 3 bases from V and 0 bases from J, with 14 bases between. The CDR3 runs to 17 residues. The CDR3 reads CASSMGPPATTNEKLFF. The CDR3 bases are TGTGCCAGTAGTATGGGGCCTCCGGCGACAACTAATGAAAAACTGTTTTTT.

This clone appeared a single time. The chain joins TRBV11-3 to TRBJ2-2, with D maybe TRBD1 (5 bases). CDR1 is SGHNT, CDR2 YENEEA, per germline. V was trimmed by 5 bases and J by 7 bases, leaving 14 bases between them. This CDR3 is 14 amino acids long. The CDR3 loop is CASSPRARLGELFF. CDR3 in DNA: TGTGCCAGCAGCCCCAGGGCCAGGCTCGGGGAGCTGTTTTTT.

The rearrangement links TRBV12-5 to TRBJ1-6; weak D call: TRBD1 (6 bases). The V and J ends lost 1 base and 10 bases respectively, with 11 bases between them. Germline V CDR1 and CDR2: LGHNT, FRNRAP. The CDR3 runs to 14 residues. The CDR3, as DNA: TGTGCTAGTGGTTTGGAGGTCAGGGGATCACCCCTCCACTTT. Its protein is CASGLEVRGSPLHF.

The gene calls are TRBV7-9 and TRBJ2-4, with 11 bases matching TRBD2. This CDR3 region has 15 residues. With V trimmed by 4 bases and J by 4 bases, 3 bases remained unmatched. Per the germline V gene, CDR1 is SEHNR and CDR2 is FQNEAQ (reference sequence). In DNA form, the CDR3 reads TGTGCCAGCAGCTATCGGACTAGCGGGAAAAACATTCAGTACTTC. Protein: CASSYRTSGKNIQYF.

This clone was observed a single time. The chain uses TRBV28 and TRBJ2-5, with D possibly being TRBD2 (5 bases). Germline V gene lookup returns CDR1 MDHEN and CDR2 SYDVKM. V was trimmed by 3 bases and J by 9 bases, leaving 8 bases between them. CDR3 length: 11 residues. The CDR3 coding sequence is TGTGCCAGCAGTTTGGGAGCGGCCCAGTACTTC. This gives the protein CASSLGAAQYF.

V usage is TRBV19 and J usage is TRBJ2-2; TRBD1 aligns across 7 bases. J lost 1 base, V lost 10 bases, and 9 bases had no gene match. CDR3 length equals 15 residues. Germline-derived CDR1 and CDR2 are LNHDA and SQIVND (reference sequence). The CDR3 sequence: CATYNRDRNTGELFF. The DNA for the CDR3 is TGTGCCACGTACAACCGGGACAGGAACACCGGGGAGCTGTTTTTT. Variable domain in full (rest from reference TRBV19 and TRBJ2-2): DGGITQSPKYLFRKEGQNVTLSCEQNLNHDAMYWYRQDPGQGLRLIYYSQIVNDFQKGDIAEGYSVSREKKESFPLTVTSAQKNPTAFYLCATYNRDRNTGELFFGEGSRLTVL.

This clone appeared a single time. The chain links TRBV5-1 to TRBJ2-3; D remains ambiguous. Germline V gene data show CDR1 as SGHRS and CDR2 as YFSETQ. V lost 0 bases and J lost 5, with 10 bases in between. This CDR3 is built from 14 residues. This CDR3 is CASSLDWHLDTQYF. The CDR3 coding sequence is TGCGCCAGCAGCTTGGACTGGCACTTAGATACGCAGTATTTT.

The V gene is TRBV28, the J gene TRBJ1-2; possible D gene TRBD1, 5 bases. V shed 8 bases and J shed 2 bases, with 18 bases lying between them. The CDR3 extends over 15 amino acids. Germline loops: CDR1 MDHEN, CDR2 SYDVKM. Here the CDR3 reads CASGPGGVGNYGYTF. The CDR3 nucleotides are TGTGCCAGCGGCCCGGGGGGGGTAGGAAACTATGGCTACACCTTC.

V is TRBV6-1 and J is TRBJ1-2; no definite D call. V dropped 4 bases and J dropped 5 bases, with 20 bases sitting between them. Germline V CDR1 and CDR2: MNHNS, SASEGT. CDR3 size: 16 residues. The CDR3 spells CASSGKGSHSRYGYTF. The CDR3 coding sequence is TGTGCCAGCAGTGGTAAGGGTTCTCATTCGAGGTATGGCTACACCTTC.

This clone was recorded once. The chain couples TRBV5-1 to TRBJ2-7; D not certain. Trimming took 4 bases from V and 2 from J, leaving 22 bases between them. This CDR3 region has 17 residues. Germline CDR1 is SGHRS and CDR2 is YFSETQ. The CDR3 DNA follows: TGCGCCAGCAGCCAAAACTACCGGGTCGGAAAGCCCTACGAGCAGTACTTC. It translates to CASSQNYRVGKPYEQYF.

This chain links TRBV21-1 with TRBJ2-7; the D call in the table, TRBD2, was not verified against the DNA. TRBV21-1 is termed a pseudogene. This CDR3 is 16 amino acids long. The CDR3 sequence: CASLGRSLAFPYEQYF. CDR3 DNA: TGTGCCAGCCTTGGACGGTCCCTAGCGTTTCCCTACGAGCAGTACTTC.

This clone was recorded only once. This sequence joins TRBV5-1 and TRBJ2-1; D unresolved. CDR3 length: 12 amino acids. The germline V gene encodes CDR1 SGHRS and CDR2 YFSETQ. Trimming pared 4 bases from V and 7 bases from J, leaving 9 bases between. CDR3 sequence reads: CASSTHGNEQFF. The CDR3 DNA reads as TGCGCCAGCAGCACCCATGGAAATGAGCAGTTCTTC.

V gene TRBV27 combines with J gene TRBJ2-5; 10 nucleotides line up with TRBD1. CDR3 size: 15 residues. With 3 bases clipped from V and 2 bases from J, the junction kept 3 bases outside the gene matches. The germline V gene encodes CDR1 MNHEY and CDR2 SMNVEV (reference sequence). CDR3 amino acids: CASSLGQGMQETQYF. The CDR3 DNA reads TGTGCCAGCAGTTTGGGACAGGGGATGCAAGAGACCCAGTACTTC.

The gene calls are TRBV5-1 and TRBJ2-1; weak D call: TRBD2 (5 bases). Trimming left V 4 bases short and J 3 bases short, with 11 bases between. The CDR3 runs to 14 residues. Per the germline V gene, CDR1 is SGHRS and CDR2 is YFSETQ. DNA of the CDR3: TGCGCCAGCAGCCGCACGGGATTCTACAATGAGCAGTTCTTC. Protein: CASSRTGFYNEQFF.

The V call is TRBV6-4, the J call TRBJ2-1; 8 bases match TRBD2. Per germline, CDR1 MRHNA and CDR2 SNTAGT. V lost 3 bases to trimming and J lost 7 bases; unmatched junction nucleotides: 8. The CDR3 totals 15 residues. DNA of the CDR3: TGTGCCAGCAGTGAGCAAGCGGGAGTAAATAATGAGCAGTTCTTC. This encodes CASSEQAGVNNEQFF.

Turning to this clone: Its ends do not fully match the called genes, so a read error is possible. This chain joins TRBV5-4 and TRBJ1-1; tentative D call: TRBD1 (5 bases). Per germline, CDR1 SGHNT and CDR2 YYREEE (reference sequence). This CDR3 has 15 residues. The CDR3 coding sequence is TGTGCCAGCACCTTGGGGGGTGGTCAAGGAACTGAAGCTTTCTTT. It translates to CASTLGGGQGTEAFF.

This chain uses TRBV6-6 with TRBJ1-5, with unresolved D. The ends were cut back, 2 bases at V and 0 bases at J, with 2 bases in the middle. The CDR3 is 13 residues long. Germline V lookup: CDR1 MNHNY, CDR2 SVGAGI (reference sequence). The CDR3 reads CASSYRSNQPQHF. CDR3 nucleotides: TGTGCCAGCAGTTACCGTAGCAATCAGCCCCAGCATTTT.

The rearrangement joins TRBV30 to TRBJ2-7; no firm D call. Germline V CDR1 and CDR2: GTSNPN, SVGIG (reference sequence). The CDR3 totals 13 residues. V lost 5 bases and J lost 7, with 18 bases in between. CDR3 loop: CAWQAGPTREQYF. The DNA for the CDR3 is TGTGCCTGGCAGGCCGGGCCGACGAGGGAGCAGTACTTC.

The chain uses TRBV6-6 and TRBJ1-1; TRBD1 matches at 10 bases. CDR1 MNHNY and CDR2 SVGAGI come from the germline V gene (reference sequence). This CDR3 spans 14 amino acids. J lost 2 bases, V lost 5 bases, and 2 bases had no gene match. CDR3 sequence (DNA): TGTGCCAGCAGTAAGACAGGGGGCAACACTGAAGCTTTCTTT. Its translation: CASSKTGGNTEAFF.

J is TRBJ1-5 and V is TRBV2; 9 nucleotides agree with TRBD1. The length of the CDR3 is 15 residues. J lost 7 bases, V lost 6 bases, and 10 bases had no gene match. Germline V gene lookup returns CDR1 SNHLY and CDR2 FYNNEI. CDR3 loop: CASRRGTGRGQPQHF. The DNA of the CDR3 is TGTGCCAGCAGGAGGGGGACAGGGCGCGGCCAGCCCCAGCATTTT. The full variable domain, in which reference TRBV2 and TRBJ1-5 provide the parts outside the CDR3, is EPEVTQTPSHQVTQMGQEVILRCVPISNHLYFYWYRQILGQKVEFLVSFYNNEISEKSEIFDDQFSVERPDGSNFTLKIRSTKLEDSAMYFCASRRGTGRGQPQHFGDGTRLSIL.

The chain carries TRBV14 and TRBJ2-3; D call uncertain. Per germline, CDR1 SGHDN and CDR2 FVKESK. Trimming removed 3 bases from V and 6 bases from J, with 19 bases in between. CDR3 length: 16 residues. The CDR3: CASSHEPFPGRDTQYF. CDR3 coding DNA: TGTGCCAGCAGCCACGAACCCTTTCCCGGAAGGGATACGCAGTATTTT.

The chain carries TRBV2 and TRBJ2-1; D gene unclear. The CDR3 is made up of 12 amino acids. V lost 7 bases to trimming and J lost 3 bases, with 7 bases between them. Germline lookup yields CDR1 SNHLY and CDR2 FYNNEI. This CDR3 is CASKNLYNEQFF. In DNA form, the CDR3 reads TGTGCCAGCAAGAACCTCTACAATGAGCAGTTCTTC.